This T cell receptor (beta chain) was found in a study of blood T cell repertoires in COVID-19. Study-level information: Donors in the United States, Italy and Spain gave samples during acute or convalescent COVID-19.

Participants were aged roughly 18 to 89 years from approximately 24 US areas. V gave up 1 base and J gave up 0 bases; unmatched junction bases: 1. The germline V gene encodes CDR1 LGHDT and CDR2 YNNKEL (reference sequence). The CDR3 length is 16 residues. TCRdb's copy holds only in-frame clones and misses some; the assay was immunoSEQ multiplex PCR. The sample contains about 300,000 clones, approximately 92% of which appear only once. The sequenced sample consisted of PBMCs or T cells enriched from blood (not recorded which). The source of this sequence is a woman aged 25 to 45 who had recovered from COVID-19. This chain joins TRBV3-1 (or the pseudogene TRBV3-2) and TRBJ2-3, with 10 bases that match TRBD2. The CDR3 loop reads CASSQASGGSTDTQYF. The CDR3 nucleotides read TGTGCCAGCAGCCAAGCTAGCGGGGGTAGCACAGATACGCAGTATTTT.